This entry lists 16 T cell receptor beta chains sequenced from one sample in a study of radiotherapy plus CTLA-4 blockade in lung cancer. Profiling relied on immunoSEQ multiplex PCR, and the TCRdb table lists in-frame clones only, not all of them. The sample records roughly 45,000 clones, around 63% being singletons. The material sequenced was peripheral blood, taken from a patient treated with radiotherapy plus ipilimumab. These TCRs come from a human donor with non-small cell lung cancer who had a partial response to radiotherapy plus ipilimumab.

This clone was observed many times. The chain links TRBV6-6 to TRBJ1-3, with D uncertain. The germline V gene encodes CDR1 MNHNY and CDR2 SVGAGI (reference sequence). This CDR3 spans 12 amino acids. Between the trimmed V and J ends, which lost 7 bases and 0 bases, there was a span of 4 bases. The CDR3 DNA reads TGTGCCAGCACCCACTCTGGAAACACCATATATTTT. Amino acids: CASTHSGNTIYF.

The chain recombines TRBV27 with TRBJ2-1; 8 bases align to TRBD2. Germline lookup yields CDR1 MNHEY and CDR2 SMNVEV (reference sequence). The CDR3 runs to 15 residues. Trimming removed 5 bases from V and 6 bases from J; junction bases left unmatched: 9. In nucleotides, the CDR3 is TGTGCCAGCAGTCCCCGCGGGGGGATACTCAATGAGCAGTTCTTC. Translating it yields CASSPRGGILNEQFF.

This clone has just a few counts. V is TRBV6-1 and J is TRBJ1-1, with 7 bases fitting TRBD1. The germline CDR1 and CDR2 sequences are MNHNS and SASEGT. With V trimmed by 2 bases and J by 3 bases, 6 bases remained unmatched. The CDR3 is 15 residues long. The CDR3 loop is CASSESRGRDTEAFF. The CDR3 region has the DNA TGTGCCAGCAGTGAATCGAGGGGGCGGGACACTGAAGCTTTCTTT.

This clone came up a few times. The rearrangement joins TRBV4-3 to TRBJ2-1, with a weak D call TRBD2 (6 bases). CDR3 length: 15 residues. Deletions cut 0 bases from V and 7 bases from J, with 13 bases between. Germline-derived CDR1 and CDR2 are LGHNA and YSLEER. CDR3 sequence (DNA): TGCGCCAGCAGCCAAGACGGACTATCAAGGAATGAGCAGTTCTTC. Protein product: CASSQDGLSRNEQFF.

The rearrangement links TRBV5-4 to TRBJ1-1, with D maybe TRBD1 (6 bases). CDR1 is SGHNT and CDR2 is YYREEE in the germline V gene (reference sequence). Trimming removed 4 bases from V and 4 bases from J, with 17 bases in between. The CDR3 length is 15 residues. Written as DNA, the CDR3 is TGTGCCAGCAGCCCCATGGGGGCAGGGCTCACTGAAGCTTTCTTT. Protein sequence: CASSPMGAGLTEAFF.

This sequence joins TRBV9 and TRBJ2-7; 7 bases align to TRBD1. Germline V gene sequence: CDR1 SGDLS, CDR2 YYNGEE. The junction had 9 bases not matched to a gene; V was cut back by 1 base and J by 11 bases. CDR3 length: 13 amino acids. The CDR3 loop is CASSVRTGTQKYF. DNA of the CDR3: TGTGCCAGCAGCGTAAGGACAGGAACTCAAAAGTACTTC.

CDR3 region: CASSQFLPGQGNSGNTIYF. In DNA form, the CDR3 reads TGTGCCAGCTCACAATTTCTCCCGGGACAGGGAAACTCTGGAAACACCATATATTTT. The chain couples TRBV18 to TRBJ1-3; 9 bases agree with TRBD1. The V and J ends lost 4 bases and 0 bases, in that order; junction bases with no gene match: 13. The CDR3 extends over 19 amino acids. CDR1 is KGHSH, CDR2 LQKENI, per germline.

This clone was seen a handful of times. This chain links TRBV9 with TRBJ1-1; no clear D gene. CDR3 length equals 13 residues. Germline CDR1 and CDR2: SGDLS and YYNGEE. The V end was cut by 4 bases, the J end by 5 bases, with 12 bases between. For the CDR3, the DNA is TGTGCCAGCAGCTCGAGGGTCTGGACTGAAGCTTTCTTT. Amino acid sequence: CASSSRVWTEAFF.

This chain uses TRBV4-1 with TRBJ1-2; the D is unclear. Trimming took 0 bases from V and 2 from J, leaving 10 bases between them. Looked up from germline, CDR1 is MGHRA and CDR2 is YSYEKL. The CDR3 is 15 residues long. The CDR3 reads CASSQDLRENYGYTF. CDR3 nucleotides: TGCGCCAGCAGCCAAGATCTGAGGGAAAACTATGGCTACACCTTC.

The chain employs TRBV6-1 and TRBJ1-2; 7 bases map to TRBD1. Germline V lookup: CDR1 MNHNS, CDR2 SASEGT. This CDR3 comprises 15 residues. With V trimmed by 8 bases and J by 1 base, 10 bases remained unmatched. The CDR3 sequence: CASHSGTAINYGYTF. CDR3 in DNA: TGTGCCAGCCACTCCGGGACAGCAATTAACTATGGCTACACCTTC.

The V gene is TRBV9, the J gene TRBJ1-1, with TRBD1 as a possible D gene (6 bases). This CDR3 is built from 12 residues. From germline, CDR1 is SGDLS and CDR2 YYNGEE. Trimming removed 4 bases at V and 8 bases at J, with 12 bases between. The CDR3, as DNA: TGTGCCAGCAGCAAGACCGGGACAGAAGCTTTCTTT. Translating gives CASSKTGTEAFF.

This clone was observed a handful of times. The chain is built from TRBV5-4 and TRBJ2-7; D is unclear. This CDR3 has 15 amino acids. Germline loops: CDR1 SGHNT, CDR2 YYREEE (reference sequence). The ends were cut back, 4 bases at V and 4 bases at J, with 18 bases in the middle. The CDR3 DNA reads as TGTGCCAGCAGCCAGGATCTGGGCCGAGTATACGAGCAGTACTTC. Its protein is CASSQDLGRVYEQYF.

This chain joins TRBV30 and TRBJ2-5; TRBD1 agrees at 8 bases. The germline gives CDR1 GTSNPN, CDR2 SVGIG (reference sequence). Germline trimming cut 1 base from V and 5 bases from J; bases unmatched to any gene: 3. This CDR3 has 13 amino acids. CDR3 sequence (DNA): TGTGCCTGGAGTGCAGGGGGCGGGGAGACCCAGTACTTC. Translating gives CAWSAGGGETQYF.

V is TRBV29-1 and J is TRBJ1-1; 10 nucleotides align to TRBD1. The CDR3 contains 15 residues. V trimming: 2 bases; J trimming: 5 bases; junction bases outside the gene matches: 8. Germline CDR1 SQVTM, CDR2 ANQGSEA. The CDR3: CSVEISRTGGTEAFF. The CDR3 region has the DNA TGCAGCGTTGAAATTAGTAGGACAGGGGGGACTGAAGCTTTCTTT.

This clone came up a few times. This rearrangement joins TRBV5-4 to TRBJ1-6; the D gene is possibly TRBD1 (5 bases). Germline CDR1 reads SGHNT; CDR2 reads YYREEE (reference sequence). CDR3 size: 13 residues. V was shortened by 4 bases and J by 14 bases, with 16 bases between the two germline ends. CDR3 DNA: TGTGCCAGCAGCCGGGGACTCCCAGAAGCCCTCCACTTT. It translates to CASSRGLPEALHF.

The J gene is TRBJ2-5, the V gene TRBV7-2, with 13 bases fitting TRBD2. The CDR3 has 16 amino acids. CDR1 and CDR2 from the germline V gene are SGHTA and FQGNSA. The junction had 8 bases not matched to a gene; V was cut back by 5 bases and J by 5 bases. The CDR3 coding sequence is TGTGCCAGCAGCCCAGCTTGGACTAGCGGGGGTGAGACCCAGTACTTC. Translated, it gives CASSPAWTSGGETQYF.